This T cell receptor (beta chain) emerged from a study of PD-L1 blockade in urothelial cancer. Assay used: immunoSEQ multiplex PCR; TCRdb lists only in-frame clones, some missing. The repertoire holds 100,000 to 150,000 clones, with around 88% as singletons. CDR3 length: 16 residues. CDR1 is SGHRS and CDR2 is YFSETQ in the germline V gene. V was clipped by 1 base and J by 7 bases; unmatched bases: 9. The time point denotes: peripheral blood 6 weeks after treatment start. V and J are TRBV5-1 and TRBJ2-1; 9 bases line up with TRBD2. The sequence was collected from a man over 45 with urothelial cancer. The sequencing here drew on PBMCs, taken around atezolizumab (anti-PD-L1) treatment. Here the CDR3 DNA reads TGCGCCAGCAGCTTGCGTGTAGCGGGAGAGGGAAATGAGCAGTTCTTC. This codes for CASSLRVAGEGNEQFF. Full variable domain (outside the CDR3, taken from reference TRBV5-1 and TRBJ2-1): KAGVTQTPRYLIKTRGQQVTLSCSPISGHRSVSWYQQTPGQGLQFLFEYFSETQRNKGNFPGRFSGRQFSNSRSEMNVSTLELGDSALYLCASSLRVAGEGNEQFFGPGTRLTVL.